Described below is a single T cell receptor (beta chain) sequence and its context. Its matching antigen is unknown. The data belong to a study of T cell responses to AZD1222 COVID-19 vaccine. Regarding the study as a whole: Only a handful of AZD1222 recipients, six or seven in all, had baseline seropositivity. Vaccine-associated CD4 TCRs spanned spike, dominant at 160-218 and 743-854. White British donors predominated, females outnumbered males, and clonal diversity was possibly underestimated.

Germline CDR1 and CDR2: MGHDK and SYGVNS. The CDR3 is made up of 15 amino acids. With 7 bases clipped from V and 1 base from J, the junction kept 5 bases outside the gene matches. Produced via immunoSEQ multiplex PCR; TCRdb's table is partial and in-frame only. This table holds roughly 120,000 clones, 89% found once. The sample was peripheral blood, taken on day 0 of AZD1222 vaccination. V and J are TRBV25-1 and TRBJ2-2; 8 bases agree with TRBD1. This clonotype was obtained from an adult in good health. This CDR3 reads CASIKGTGNTGELFF. In nucleotides, the CDR3 is TGTGCCAGCATTAAAGGGACAGGGAACACCGGGGAGCTGTTTTTT. The full variable domain, in which reference TRBV25-1 and TRBJ2-2 provide the parts outside the CDR3, is EADIYQTPRYLVIGTGKKITLECSQTMGHDKMYWYQQDPGMELHLIHYSYGVNSTEKGDLSSESTVSRIRTEHFPLTLESARPSHTSQYLCASIKGTGNTGELFFGEGSRLTVL.